This paragraph reports one T cell receptor beta chain. Antigen: not known. V was shortened by 0 bases and J by 3 bases, with 10 bases between the two germline ends. The CDR3 has 15 amino acids. Germline CDR1 and CDR2: SGHTS and YDEGEE. Researchers took RNA transcripts and amplified the TCR beta CDR3 regions from them. Researchers ran a first-round RT-PCR on the TCR CDR3 using the HTBI primer set. TCRdb called the multiplex PCR reads again in MiXCR, with one record for every CDR3 protein. In the table there are hundreds of thousands of distinct CDR3 sequences, approximately 40% of which are singletons. This sample was included in a study of T cells in Graves' hyperthyroidism and ophthalmopathy. Study-wide findings and caveats: Blood also showed most of the thyroid clonotypes that were expanded above 0.001.

Stability of Graves' hyperthyroidism was defined as absent ophthalmopathy progression within 18 months. Not enrolled were patients with uncontrolled infection, other autoimmune disease, pregnancy or lactation. The clonotype was recovered from a man aged 18 to 29 with Graves' hyperthyroidism. The sample consisted of blood. The gene calls are TRBV5-8 and TRBJ1-5; D remains unclear. The CDR3 loop reads CASSLAGQANQPQHF. In DNA form, the CDR3 reads TGTGCCAGCAGCTTGGCAGGCCAGGCCAATCAGCCCCAGCATTTT. The full variable domain, rest sourced from reference TRBV5-8 and TRBJ1-5, is EAGVTQSPTHLIKTRGQQATLRCSPISGHTSVYWYQQALGLGLQFLLWYDEGEERNRGNFPPRFSGRQFPNYSSELNVNALELEDSALYLCASSLAGQANQPQHFGDGTRLSIL.